The present T cell receptor (beta chain) was sequenced within a study of blood T cell repertoires in COVID-19. Study-wide background: Sources were T cells, B-cell-depleted T cells, or PBMCs; the material itself was cDNA or gDNA.

The CDR3 has 16 amino acids. Trimming took 0 bases from V and 4 from J; bases not matched to a gene: 4. Germline loops: CDR1 SGDLS, CDR2 YYNGEE. The repertoire was sequenced with immunoSEQ multiplex PCR; TCRdb's copy has only in-frame clones and lacks some. The repertoire holds 250,000 to 300,000 clones, with 70% to 90% as singletons. Participants' reported clinical history set cohort assignment. Donors of Cohort 3 who recovered were those that had two negative PCRs, clearance, or symptom resolution. Sequencing input: PBMCs or T cells enriched from blood (not recorded which). This TCR came from a woman between 50 and 59 years old who had recovered from COVID-19. The rearrangement links TRBV9 to TRBJ2-5, with 12 bases aligning to TRBD2. This CDR3 reads CASSVASGRARETQYF. For the CDR3, the DNA is TGTGCCAGCAGCGTAGCTAGCGGGAGGGCCCGAGAGACCCAGTACTTC.